These T cell receptor beta chains were read from a single sample in a study of monozygotic twins with inflammatory bowel disease. TCRdb re-called the 5' RACE reads and catalogs CDR3 proteins one per entry, DNA excluded. This sample lists more than 100,000 distinct CDR3 sequences; its ten largest clones have more than 1.5%. The sample taken for sequencing was blood. The source of these receptors is a human donor with ulcerative colitis or Crohn's disease, or a healthy co-twin of an affected twin (not recorded which). Each CDR3 is given with its conserved first and last residue.

V,J,CDR3
TRBV12-3/TRBV12-4,TRBJ1-3,CASRLAGQGNTIYF
TRBV7-8,TRBJ2-7,CASSSGGFALLF
TRBV20-1,TRBJ2-3,CSARDQGRDTQYF
TRBV5-1,TRBJ1-3,CASSPGQGSSGNTIYF
TRBV11-2,TRBJ2-4,CASSLSINIQYF
TRBV6-2/TRBV6-3,TRBJ2-2,CASTYPLAGLTGELFF
TRBV28,TRBJ2-1,CASSFSGGTSGNEQFF
TRBV6-2/TRBV6-3,TRBJ2-7,CASSPEGVYPYEQYF
TRBV19,TRBJ2-7,CASSGTPTYEQYF
TRBV7-2,TRBJ1-5,CASSFSVQLSSNQPQHF
TRBV10-3,TRBJ2-7,CAISESRSSGPYEQYF
TRBV20-1,TRBJ2-3,CSAPSGRVLTDTQYF
TRBV7-3,TRBJ2-5,CASSPGRSSETQYF
TRBV6-5,TRBJ2-1,CASSRTGGREQFF
TRBV14,TRBJ1-1,CASSHRRGDRWDTEAFF